The T cell receptor beta chain described here comes from a study of CD4+ T cells in melanoma. Study results and caveats: Neoantigen-specific CD4+ T cells in melanoma reportedly had diverse differentiation states. A reported correlation linked neoantigen-specific CD4+ T cells to CD8+, macrophage and B cell function.

On this clone: The antigen remains undetermined.

The assay was immunoSEQ multiplex PCR, and TCRdb's table has in-frame clones only and misses some. The data hold around 130,000 clones, with 92% observed a single time. This CDR3 has 16 amino acids. Germline values: CDR1 SGHTS, CDR2 YDEGEE. Trimming at V came to 0 bases and at J to 2 bases, leaving 5 bases not matched to a gene. V is TRBV5-8 and J is TRBJ2-3; 8 positions agree with TRBD2. This receptor was taken from a human donor with melanoma. Here the CDR3 reads CASSLELAASTDTQYF. The CDR3 DNA follows: TGTGCCAGCAGCTTGGAACTAGCGGCTTCCACAGATACGCAGTATTTT.